This T cell receptor beta chain was observed in a study of beta chain features in type 1 diabetes. Regarding the study as a whole: People with Type 1 diabetes carried modestly yet significantly shorter TCRB CDR3s in all four CD4+ subsets. PCR might favor shorter templates, but any such skew would affect patients and controls equally. Within the patient group, naive, central memory and Treg TCRB repertoires appeared more similar to each other than within healthy donors.

This clone has just a few counts. Its antigen is undetermined. Reverse transcribing all isolated RNA meant expressed TCRB transcripts were sequenced. Repertoires were generated with immunoSEQ multiplex PCR, while TCRdb's copy carries only in-frame clones and drops some. The table shows about 640,000 clones, with approximately 13% occurring only once. This CDR3 has 15 amino acids. V lost 3 bases to trimming and J lost 1 base, with 13 bases between them. Germline CDR1 is SGDLS and CDR2 is YYNGEE. This rearrangement joins TRBV9 to TRBJ1-1; D is undetermined. This receptor was taken from a man aged 25-45 years with type 1 diabetes. The sequencing sample was made of naive CD4+ T cells from blood. CDR3 bases: TGTGCCAGCAGCGCCGCGGGAAGGAGGAACACTGAAGCTTTCTTT. Translated, it gives CASSAAGRRNTEAFF. Supplemented by reference TRBV9 and TRBJ1-1, the full variable domain reads DSGVTQTPKHLITATGQRVTLRCSPRSGDLSVYWYQQSLDQGLQFLIQYYNGEERAKGNILERFSAQQFPDLHSELNLSSLELGDSALYFCASSAAGRRNTEAFFGQGTRLTVV.